This TCR beta chain was observed in a study of blood T cells in healthy people across ages. This clonotype was detected only a few times. This CDR3 has 18 amino acids. CDR1 and CDR2 (germline): SEHNR, FQNEAQ (reference sequence). Sample-barcoded 5' priming and a J-beta primer mix drove a second PCR of roughly 7 to 11 cycles. TCRdb independently ran MiXCR on the 5' RACE reads; one entry per CDR3 protein. The sample holds around 900,000 distinct CDR3 sequences, 51% seen once. The sequencing sample was made of blood. The receptor comes from a woman in her fifties or sixties in good health. The V gene is TRBV7-9, the J gene TRBJ2-4; 7 bases map to TRBD2. The assigned J gene may be wrong: the sequence end matches TRBJ2-7 better. CDR3 sequence: CASSQRSRLGGSTNEQYF. The CDR3 DNA is TGTGCCAGCAGCCAGAGGTCAAGGCTGGGCGGGAGTACCAACGAGCAGTACTTC.